A single T cell receptor beta chain is shown here with its context. The antigen is unknown. Overlapping HIV-1 Gag 15-mer peptides at approximately 0.91 ug per peptide per mL were used. CD40L-negative CD69-negative CD45RO-high memory CD4+ T cells were sorted as populations depleted of antigen-responding cells. PBMCs were depleted of CD8+ T cells before stimulation. This entry is derived from a study of persistence of HIV-infected CD4 T cells. Study outcomes and limitations: Proviral oligoclonality tracked with TCR oligoclonality within the same sorted cells.

CDR1 and CDR2 (germline): LNHDA, SQIVND (reference sequence). V trimming: 6 bases; J trimming: 5 bases; junction bases outside the gene matches: 7. The CDR3 has 15 residues. The libraries were made with immunoSEQ version 4 in survey mode. Sequenced by immunoSEQ multiplex PCR; TCRdb stores in-frame clones only, minus some. The profile shows about 39,000 clones, 85% to 90% of them singletons. The genes are TRBV19 and TRBJ1-4; 9 bases agree with TRBD1. The sample in question was cultured CD4+ T cells from PBMCs, obtained from a patient who received antiretroviral therapy. This sequence originates from an adult with HIV. The donor label of this sample is uncertain. The chain's CDR3 is CASSIFGTGNEKLFF. CDR3 DNA sequence: TGTGCCAGTAGCATTTTCGGGACAGGGAATGAAAAACTGTTTTTT. The whole variable domain, filled in from reference TRBV19 and TRBJ1-4, reads DGGITQSPKYLFRKEGQNVTLSCEQNLNHDAMYWYRQDPGQGLRLIYYSQIVNDFQKGDIAEGYSVSREKKESFPLTVTSAQKNPTAFYLCASSIFGTGNEKLFFGSGTQLSVL.